Following are 17 T cell receptor beta chains from one sample sequenced in a study of blood T cell repertoires in COVID-19. TCRdb's table, derived via immunoSEQ multiplex PCR, lists solely in-frame clones and lacks some. There are about 300,000 clones in the sample; 85% to 90% occur only once, and approximately 6% lies in the top ten. Sample: peripheral blood. All receptors come from a woman in her forties or fifties with COVID-19, enrolled during active disease.

The chain is built from TRBV27 and TRBJ2-7; no reliable D call. CDR3 length: 13 amino acids. The germline V gene encodes CDR1 MNHEY and CDR2 SMNVEV (reference sequence). The V end lost 2 bases, the J end lost 2 bases, and 7 bases lay between the germline ends. The CDR3 is CASSLAATYEQYF. CDR3 nucleotide sequence: TGTGCCAGCAGTTTAGCGGCAACCTACGAGCAGTACTTC.

For this clone: An end of the junction differs from the germline gene, which may be a read error. This sequence joins TRBV7-3 and TRBJ2-4, with a possible D match to TRBD2 (7 bases). The CDR3 covers 10 residues. CDR1 is SGHTA and CDR2 is FQGTGA in the germline V gene. The CDR3: CAALRTRGAF. For the CDR3, the DNA is TGTGCCGCCCTCCGCACCCGGGGGGCCTTC.

This clone was seen a single time. The rearrangement joins TRBV5-6 to TRBJ2-1; 15 bases are shared with TRBD2. The CDR3 covers 18 residues. Trimming at V came to 10 bases and at J to 0 bases, leaving 11 bases not matched to a gene. CDR1 is SGHDT, CDR2 YYEEEE, per germline. CDR3 coding DNA: TGTGCCTCCTGGGTAGGACTAGCGGGAGGGAGCTCCTACAATGAGCAGTTCTTC. This sequence encodes CASWVGLAGGSSYNEQFF.

This rearrangement joins TRBV9 to TRBJ2-1; weak D call: TRBD1 (5 bases). Germline V gene sequence: CDR1 SGDLS, CDR2 YYNGEE. V lost 4 bases, J lost 4 bases, and 15 bases lay in between. The CDR3 loop spans 15 amino acids. CDR3 residues: CASSLRAGLYNEQFF. In nucleotides, the CDR3 is TGTGCCAGCAGCCTACGTGCAGGGCTTTACAATGAGCAGTTCTTC. The variable domain in full, completed from reference TRBV9 and TRBJ2-1, reads DSGVTQTPKHLITATGQRVTLRCSPRSGDLSVYWYQQSLDQGLQFLIQYYNGEERAKGNILERFSAQQFPDLHSELNLSSLELGDSALYFCASSLRAGLYNEQFFGPGTRLTVL.

The gene calls are TRBV7-9 and TRBJ2-2; D is perhaps TRBD1 (6 bases). This CDR3 spans 15 amino acids. Germline CDR1 SEHNR, CDR2 FQNEAQ (reference sequence). V lost 4 bases and J lost 0, with 9 bases in between. The CDR3 loop reads CASSWGPSNTGELFF. CDR3 in DNA: TGTGCCAGCAGCTGGGGGCCATCGAACACCGGGGAGCTGTTTTTT.

The chain combines TRBV9 with TRBJ2-7; 9 positions agree with TRBD1. Germline-derived CDR1 and CDR2 are SGDLS and YYNGEE. J lost 4 bases, V lost 4 bases, and 6 bases had no gene match. The CDR3 is 14 residues long. The CDR3 reads CASSPTTGGYEQYF. In DNA, the CDR3 is TGTGCCAGCAGCCCTACGACAGGGGGATACGAGCAGTACTTC.

This clone was counted only a few times. V gene TRBV4-3 combines with J gene TRBJ2-2; 8 bases are shared with TRBD1. Germline V gene sequence: CDR1 LGHNA, CDR2 YSLEER. V was clipped by 3 bases and J by 6 bases; unmatched bases: 15. There are 18 residues in the CDR3. The CDR3 coding sequence is TGCGCCAGCAGCCAGAAGATTACGGGACAGGCAAGATCCGGGGAGCTGTTTTTT. Amino acid sequence: CASSQKITGQARSGELFF.

The genes are TRBV5-1 and TRBJ2-3, with 9 positions matching TRBD2. The CDR3 is 16 amino acids. CDR1 and CDR2 (germline): SGHRS, YFSETQ. The V gene end was trimmed by 0 bases and the J gene end by 2 bases; junction bases not matched to a gene: 4. CDR3 nucleotides: TGCGCCAGCAGCTTGGAGGCTAGCGGGATCACAGATACGCAGTATTTT. Its translation is CASSLEASGITDTQYF.

This chain uses TRBV9 with TRBJ2-2, with 9 nucleotides matching TRBD2. CDR1 and CDR2 (germline): SGDLS, YYNGEE. The CDR3 loop spans 18 amino acids. The J segment lost 7 bases and the V segment lost 3 bases, leaving 16 bases of the junction unmatched. The CDR3 coding sequence is TGTGCCAGCAGCGCAGGAGGCGGAAGTAGCGGGAGAGGCGGGGAGCTGTTTTTT. This encodes CASSAGGGSSGRGGELFF. Variable domain in full (rest from reference TRBV9 and TRBJ2-2): DSGVTQTPKHLITATGQRVTLRCSPRSGDLSVYWYQQSLDQGLQFLIQYYNGEERAKGNILERFSAQQFPDLHSELNLSSLELGDSALYFCASSAGGGSSGRGGELFFGEGSRLTVL.

The gene calls are TRBV7-2 and TRBJ1-1, with D hard to call. V lost 3 bases and J 0 bases, leaving 5 bases between the germline ends. This CDR3 has 13 residues. The germline CDR1 and CDR2 sequences are SGHTA and FQGNSA. CDR3 residues: CASSFTVNTEAFF. The DNA for the CDR3 is TGTGCCAGCAGCTTTACAGTGAACACTGAAGCTTTCTTT.

The chain joins TRBV6-5 to TRBJ1-6; 8 nucleotides align to TRBD1. The CDR3 spans 14 residues. Germline V gene data show CDR1 as MNHEY and CDR2 as SVGAGI. Losses at the gene ends were 5 bases for V and 6 bases for J; bases not matched to a gene: 3. DNA for the CDR3: TGTGCCAGCAGTCAGGGGGCAATTAATTCACCCCTCCACTTT. Its protein is CASSQGAINSPLHF.

The CDR3 here is CASRLLGAPRNYGYTF. CDR3 in DNA: TGTGCCAGCAGACTATTAGGGGCCCCGAGGAACTATGGCTACACCTTC. The genes are TRBV27 and TRBJ1-2, with D possibly TRBD1 on 5 matching bases. Germline values: CDR1 MNHEY, CDR2 SMNVEV (reference sequence). The length of the CDR3 is 16 residues. V shed 6 bases and J shed 2 bases, with 19 bases lying between them.

The chain carries TRBV27 and TRBJ1-5; D remains unclear. The CDR3 contains 19 residues. V shed 6 bases and J shed 1 base, with 25 bases lying between them. CDR1 and CDR2 from the germline V gene are MNHEY and SMNVEV (reference sequence). The CDR3 DNA reads as TGTGCCAGCAGCCCGGCGAGAGGTCTCCGCGGATCGAGCAATCAGCCCCAGCATTTT. The encoded protein is CASSPARGLRGSSNQPQHF.

The chain links TRBV11-3 to TRBJ2-5; 7 bases are a match to TRBD2. V shed 1 base and J 7 bases; nucleotides not matched to a gene: 3. CDR1 is SGHNT, CDR2 YENEEA, per germline. CDR3 size: 13 residues. CDR3 in amino acids: CASSLGASGTQYF. The CDR3 nucleotides read TGTGCCAGCAGCTTAGGAGCTAGCGGGACCCAGTACTTC.

In this sample, this clone turned up once. Distinct nucleotide sequences in the sample also encode this CDR3. The chain carries TRBV5-4 and TRBJ1-3; TRBD1 might be the D (6 bases). Trimming left V 1 base short and J 2 bases short, with 7 bases between. The V gene's germline CDR1 is SGHNT and CDR2 YYREEE (reference sequence). The CDR3 consists of 14 residues. The CDR3: CASSLRGTGNTIYF. CDR3 DNA sequence: TGTGCCAGCAGCTTGAGGGGGACTGGAAACACCATATATTTT.

V and J are TRBV5-1 and TRBJ2-5; the D gene is possibly TRBD1 (5 bases). Germline CDR1 reads SGHRS; CDR2 reads YFSETQ. Trimming took off 2 bases at V and 1 base at J, with 9 bases between the two ends. The CDR3 extends over 14 amino acids. CDR3 sequence reads: CASSFGQAQETQYF. DNA of the CDR3: TGCGCCAGCAGCTTCGGACAAGCCCAAGAGACCCAGTACTTC.

J is TRBJ2-2 and V is TRBV27; 7 nucleotides match TRBD2. CDR1 MNHEY and CDR2 SMNVEV come from the germline V gene (reference sequence). J lost 7 bases, V lost 6 bases, and 11 bases had no gene match. The CDR3 has 15 residues. CDR3 sequence: CASSLRGSSGGELFF. In DNA, the CDR3 is TGTGCCAGCAGCTTGCGCGGGAGTAGCGGCGGGGAGCTGTTTTTT.